Following are 15 T cell receptor beta chains from one sample sequenced in a study of T-cell reconstitution after alpha-beta-depleted transplantation in children. Preparation of the TCRbeta library used unique molecular identifiers. TCRdb re-analysed the PCR reads in MiXCR, keeping a single row per CDR3 protein. The sample holds 540,000 or so distinct CDR3 sequences, roughly 23% seen once. This specimen consisted of PBMCs, mostly from graft donor cells, obtained 360 days after TCRalphabeta/CD19-depleted stem cell transplant. The receptor source for this set is a boy under two years old who had a stem cell transplant for acute myeloid leukemia, so the T cells may come from the graft donor.

This clonotype was seen a handful of times. The V call is TRBV18, the J call TRBJ1-5; D gene uncertain. The CDR3 is made up of 14 amino acids. Trimming took off 6 bases at V and 4 bases at J, with 13 bases between the two ends. From germline, CDR1 is KGHSH and CDR2 LQKENI. The CDR3 nucleotides read TGTGCCAGCTCGCCCTCCCTGGGGAATCAGCCCCAGCATTTT. As protein: CASSPSLGNQPQHF. The full variable domain, rest sourced from reference TRBV18 and TRBJ1-5, is NAGVMQNPRHLVRRRGQEARLRCSPMKGHSHVYWYRQLPEEGLKFMVYLQKENIIDESGMPKERFSAEFPKEGPSILRIQQVVRGDSAAYFCASSPSLGNQPQHFGDGTRLSIL.

This chain uses TRBV7-3 with TRBJ1-1; 7 bases agree with TRBD1. The CDR3 loop spans 13 amino acids. Trimming took 5 bases from V and 8 from J; bases not matched to a gene: 8. Germline values: CDR1 SGHTA, CDR2 FQGTGA. In nucleotides, the CDR3 is TGTGCCAGCAGCCCGACTGGGGACAGCGAAGCTTTCTTT. Translation gives CASSPTGDSEAFF.

The chain joins TRBV4-3 to TRBJ2-6; D uncertain. CDR1 is LGHNA, CDR2 YSLEER, per germline. The CDR3 length is 16 residues. Trimming shortened V by 3 bases and J by 2 bases, and 11 bases separated the two germline ends. CDR3 amino acids: CASSQDRTAGANVLTF. In DNA form, the CDR3 reads TGCGCCAGCAGCCAGGATCGTACGGCTGGGGCCAACGTCCTGACTTTC.

This clonotype was seen just once. The chain has TRBV9 and TRBJ1-3; maybe TRBD1 (5 bases). This CDR3 region has 17 residues. Germline V gives CDR1 SGDLS, CDR2 YYNGEE. V gave up 1 base and J gave up 0 bases, with 14 bases separating them. In DNA, the CDR3 is TGTGCCAGCAGCGTAAGGGACGCTTACTTCTCTGGAAACACCATATATTTT. Translation: CASSVRDAYFSGNTIYF.

The chain recombines TRBV6-2 or TRBV6-3 with TRBJ1-5; TRBD1 matches 8 bases. Germline trimming cut 8 bases from V and 7 bases from J; bases unmatched to any gene: 7. The CDR3 sequence is 13 residues long. Germline V gene lookup returns CDR1 MNHEY and CDR2 SVGEGT. Here the CDR3 DNA reads TGTGCCAGCGAACAGGGGGTAGGGCAGCCCCAGCATTTT. This codes for CASEQGVGQPQHF.

V usage is TRBV7-2 and J usage is TRBJ2-7; the D gene is possibly TRBD1 (6 bases). The CDR3 runs 14 residues. Trimming removed 2 bases at V and 3 bases at J, with 11 bases between. Per the germline V gene, CDR1 is SGHTA and CDR2 is FQGNSA. This CDR3 reads CASSLWTAGYEQYF. CDR3 nucleotides: TGTGCCAGCAGCTTATGGACAGCTGGCTACGAGCAGTACTTC.

The chain joins TRBV25-1 to TRBJ2-1; 7 nucleotides align to TRBD1. The CDR3 is 14 residues long. J was trimmed by 8 bases and V by 4 bases; bases with no gene match: 8. Germline V lookup: CDR1 MGHDK, CDR2 SYGVNS. CDR3 in DNA: TGTGCCAGCAGTGGCCTCCACAGGGGTTATGAGCAGTTCTTC. This codes for CASSGLHRGYEQFF.

The chain uses TRBV2 and TRBJ2-3; tentative D call: TRBD2 (5 bases). Trimming removed 4 bases at V and 5 bases at J, with 13 bases between. The CDR3 has 14 amino acids. CDR1 and CDR2 (germline): SNHLY, FYNNEI. CDR3 sequence reads: CASSVPSRLDTQYF. The CDR3 bases are TGTGCCAGCAGTGTTCCTAGCAGATTAGATACGCAGTATTTT.

This clonotype has a handful of counts. The J gene is TRBJ2-3, the V gene TRBV6-5; 7 bases line up with TRBD2. J lost 3 bases, V lost 0 bases, and 12 bases had no gene match. This CDR3 has 18 amino acids. Germline V gene lookup returns CDR1 MNHEY and CDR2 SVGAGI. The CDR3 reads CASSYSVFLGGGTDTQYF. CDR3 nucleotide sequence: TGTGCCAGCAGTTACTCCGTCTTTCTCGGCGGGGGTACAGATACGCAGTATTTT.

This clonotype was counted between two and nine times. The chain combines TRBV20-1 with TRBJ2-7, with TRBD2 as a possible D gene (5 bases). The germline V gene encodes CDR1 DFQATT and CDR2 SNEGSKA (reference sequence). This CDR3 is built from 13 residues. Trimming left V 2 bases short and J 7 bases short, with 15 bases between. CDR3 bases: TGCAGTGCTAGACTACCGGACTCTAGAGAGCAGTACTTC. It codes for CSARLPDSREQYF.

This clonotype was seen only a few times. The chain has TRBV6-5 and TRBJ2-3; tentatively, D is TRBD1 (5 bases). V was cut by 8 bases and J by 13 bases, with 16 bases left in between. The germline CDR1 and CDR2 sequences are MNHEY and SVGAGI. The CDR3 sequence is 11 residues long. The CDR3: CASGRGPVEYF. CDR3 in DNA: TGTGCCAGCGGAAGGGGTCCCGTGGAGTATTTT.

V is TRBV20-1 and J is TRBJ2-2; unclear D gene. The CDR3 runs to 14 residues. V lost 4 bases and J 6 bases, leaving 15 bases between the germline ends. The germline V gene has CDR1 DFQATT and CDR2 SNEGSKA (reference sequence). The CDR3 is CSATGSVGAGELFF. The CDR3 DNA follows: TGCAGTGCTACCGGATCCGTTGGTGCCGGGGAGCTGTTTTTT.

This clonotype was seen once. This chain uses TRBV5-1 with TRBJ1-2, with 8 positions matching TRBD1. The CDR3 totals 14 residues. The germline CDR1 and CDR2 sequences are SGHRS and YFSETQ. The V segment lost 4 bases and the J segment 7 bases; nucleotides outside the gene matches: 9. The CDR3 sequence is CASSPIDRGTGYTF. CDR3 bases: TGCGCCAGCAGCCCTATTGACAGGGGCACTGGCTACACCTTC.

The chain links TRBV9 to TRBJ2-7; D is perhaps TRBD1 (7 bases). The CDR3 is made up of 15 amino acids. Trimming stripped 4 bases from V and 5 bases from J, with 19 bases between. From germline, CDR1 is SGDLS and CDR2 YYNGEE. The CDR3 DNA reads as TGTGCCAGCAGCCCACATGGAGGGGGCCTAGACGAGCAGTACTTC. It encodes CASSPHGGGLDEQYF.

This clonotype appeared a few times. The chain is built from TRBV29-1 and TRBJ1-1, with D possibly TRBD1 on 5 matching bases. V was trimmed by 7 bases and J by 5 bases, leaving 11 bases between them. Germline V lookup: CDR1 SQVTM, CDR2 ANQGSEA. The CDR3 totals 11 residues. CDR3 sequence reads: CSGGRGTEAFF. CDR3 sequence (DNA): TGCAGCGGGGGTCGGGGGACTGAAGCTTTCTTT. The full variable domain, its missing parts supplied by reference TRBV29-1 and TRBJ1-1, is SAVISQKPSRDICQRGTSLTIQCQVDSQVTMMFWYRQQPGQSLTLIATANQGSEATYESGFVIDKFPISRPNLTFSTLTVSNMSPEDSSIYLCSGGRGTEAFFGQGTRLTVV.